These 30 T cell receptor beta chains were sequenced from one sample in a study of Ad26.COV2.S vaccination and SARS-CoV-2 variants. The treatment is: roughly 18 received Ad26.COV2.S at low or high dose, single or two shots; about 5 received placebo; per-sample allocation not given. Sample collection was performed on day 63 after the first vaccine or placebo injection. The table came from immunoSEQ multiplex PCR; TCRdb's copy has only in-frame clones and leaves some out. Of roughly 400,000 clones listed, 89% are singletons. Sample: peripheral blood, taken in a trial of Ad26.COV2.S vaccine versus placebo. These receptors were taken from a person between 18 and 65 years old who received the Ad26.COV2.S COVID-19 vaccine or a placebo.

The rearrangement joins TRBV4-1 to TRBJ2-7, with TRBD2 matching over 13 bases. Trimming at V came to 1 base and at J to 2 bases, leaving 8 bases not matched to a gene. Germline loops: CDR1 MGHRA, CDR2 YSYEKL. CDR3 size: 18 residues. CDR3 in amino acids: CASSQVRTSGSSPYEQYF. The CDR3 bases are TGCGCCAGCAGCCAAGTTAGGACTAGCGGGAGCTCCCCCTACGAGCAGTACTTC.

This chain connects TRBV5-1 to TRBJ2-1, with 7 bases lining up with TRBD1. With V trimmed by 1 base and J by 3 bases, 4 bases remained unmatched. The CDR3 loop spans 15 amino acids. Germline V gene lookup returns CDR1 SGHRS and CDR2 YFSETQ. The DNA for the CDR3 is TGCGCCAGCAGCTTGACAGGGGCCAACTACAATGAGCAGTTCTTC. Translation gives CASSLTGANYNEQFF.

This clone turned up a few times. The genes are TRBV10-1 and TRBJ1-2; D not certain. V lost 7 bases and J 5 bases, leaving 14 bases between the germline ends. CDR1 and CDR2 (germline): WNHNN, SYGVQD (reference sequence). This CDR3 spans 13 amino acids. The DNA for the CDR3 is TGCGCCAGCAAGCCCCGGACGGAGTATGGCTACACCTTC. Its protein is CASKPRTEYGYTF.

The gene calls are TRBV29-1 and TRBJ2-7; no clear D gene. The germline V gene encodes CDR1 SQVTM and CDR2 ANQGSEA. The CDR3 consists of 11 residues. Trimming stripped 4 bases from V and 2 bases from J, with 6 bases between. CDR3 protein: CSVGQTYEQYF. Written as DNA, the CDR3 is TGCAGCGTTGGGCAGACCTACGAGCAGTACTTC.

The chain joins TRBV9 to TRBJ2-5; possibly TRBD1 for D (5 bases). From germline, CDR1 is SGDLS and CDR2 YYNGEE. V was cut by 0 bases and J by 2 bases, with 11 bases left in between. This CDR3 is built from 15 residues. The CDR3 nucleotides read TGTGCCAGCAGCGTAGAGAACAGGCCACAAGAGACCCAGTACTTC. Its translation is CASSVENRPQETQYF.

The chain combines TRBV5-1 with TRBJ1-1; 7 bases map to TRBD1. The germline V gene encodes CDR1 SGHRS and CDR2 YFSETQ. The CDR3 is made up of 14 amino acids. J lost 1 base, V lost 4 bases, and 4 bases had no gene match. The CDR3 DNA is TGCGCCAGCAGCCAACAGGGGAGGAACACTGAAGCTTTCTTT. It yields the protein CASSQQGRNTEAFF.

The rearrangement joins TRBV7-8 to TRBJ1-1; D might be TRBD1 (5 bases). V lost 5 bases, J lost 7 bases, and 14 bases lay in between. The CDR3 is 13 residues long. Germline values: CDR1 SGHVS, CDR2 FQNEAQ. The DNA of the CDR3 is TGTGCCAGCAGCCGTCTCGGGGACTATGAAGCTTTCTTT. Translating gives CASSRLGDYEAFF.

The rearrangement links TRBV29-1 to TRBJ2-3; TRBD1 is a possible D gene (6 bases). This CDR3 is built from 12 residues. From germline, CDR1 is SQVTM and CDR2 ANQGSEA. V lost 7 bases and J lost 4, with 12 bases in between. The CDR3 DNA sequence: TGCAGCGGTCAGGGGAACGCAGATACGCAGTATTTT. It codes for CSGQGNADTQYF.

The chain carries TRBV5-1 and TRBJ1-1; 9 bases map to TRBD1. The CDR3 is 15 amino acids. V dropped 3 bases and J dropped 1; count of bases not matched to a gene: 4. Germline V gene lookup returns CDR1 SGHRS and CDR2 YFSETQ. CDR3 nucleotide sequence: TGCGCCAGCAGCTGGGGGACAGGGCGGAACACTGAAGCTTTCTTT. Translating it yields CASSWGTGRNTEAFF.

The chain couples TRBV11-3 to TRBJ2-7; no definite D call. Germline V gene data show CDR1 as SGHNT and CDR2 as YENEEA. The CDR3 covers 11 residues. The V end lost 3 bases, the J end lost 3 bases, and 3 bases lay between the germline ends. The DNA of the CDR3 is TGTGCCAGCAGCTTCGACTACGAGCAGTACTTC. Translated: CASSFDYEQYF.

This chain connects TRBV5-4 to TRBJ2-5; 10 bases line up with TRBD1. Losses at the gene ends were 4 bases for V and 3 bases for J; bases not matched to a gene: 6. Germline loops: CDR1 SGHNT, CDR2 YYREEE (reference sequence). The CDR3 is 15 residues long. The CDR3 loop reads CASSGMTGGEETQYF. CDR3 sequence (DNA): TGTGCCAGCAGCGGGATGACAGGGGGCGAAGAGACCCAGTACTTC.

In nucleotides, the CDR3 is TGCAGCGTTGAAGAGGGAGCGGAGACCCAGTACTTC. This translates into CSVEEGAETQYF. The V and J genes are TRBV29-1 and TRBJ2-5, with D possibly matching TRBD2 (5 bases). CDR1 SQVTM and CDR2 ANQGSEA come from the germline V gene. The CDR3 spans 12 residues. Trimming took off 0 bases at V and 5 bases at J, with 7 bases between the two ends.

This clone was picked up a small number of times. The rearrangement uses TRBV2 and TRBJ1-6; D uncertain. The ends were cut back, 8 bases at V and 4 bases at J, with 12 bases in the middle. The CDR3 has 14 amino acids. From germline, CDR1 is SNHLY and CDR2 FYNNEI. The CDR3 nucleotides read TGTGCCAGCTGGGAAGGACGGTATAATTCACCCCTCCACTTT. Translating it yields CASWEGRYNSPLHF.

The chain carries TRBV6-5 and TRBJ2-4; D is ambiguous. V dropped 2 bases and J dropped 0 bases, with 11 bases sitting between them. The CDR3 runs 16 residues. Looked up from germline, CDR1 is MNHEY and CDR2 is SVGAGI. Written as DNA, the CDR3 is TGTGCCAGCAGTTACCATGACACACTAGCCAAAAACATTCAGTACTTC. As protein: CASSYHDTLAKNIQYF.

The chain employs TRBV12-5 and TRBJ1-5; D is ambiguous. Trimming took off 1 base at V and 0 bases at J, with 1 base between the two ends. Germline assignment: CDR1 LGHNT and CDR2 FRNRAP. The CDR3 covers 13 residues. CDR3 in DNA: TGTGCTAGTGGTTTGGATAGCAATCAGCCCCAGCATTTT. This encodes CASGLDSNQPQHF. Variable domain in full (rest from reference TRBV12-5 and TRBJ1-5): DARVTQTPRHKVTEMGQEVTMRCQPILGHNTVFWYRQTMMQGLELLAYFRNRAPLDDSGMPKDRFSAEMPDATLATLKIQPSEPRDSAVYFCASGLDSNQPQHFGDGTRLSIL.

CDR3 amino acids: CASSPSGLAGVNRFF. In DNA, the CDR3 is TGTGCCAGCAGCCCCTCGGGACTAGCGGGAGTAAATCGCTTCTTC. This chain links TRBV11-2 with TRBJ2-1, with 14 positions matching TRBD2. Germline assignment: CDR1 SGHAT and CDR2 FQNNGV. This CDR3 has 15 amino acids. V lost 5 bases to trimming and J lost 16 bases; unmatched junction nucleotides: 13.

This clone was observed once. This chain uses TRBV4-1 with TRBJ2-4; D ambiguous. V shed 1 base and J shed 0 bases, with 7 bases lying between them. The CDR3 runs 15 residues. The germline CDR1 and CDR2 sequences are MGHRA and YSYEKL. For the CDR3, the DNA is TGCGCCAGCAGCCAAGCAGGCCTAGCCAAAAACATTCAGTACTTC. This translates into CASSQAGLAKNIQYF.

This sequence joins TRBV7-3 and TRBJ2-2; a possible D gene is TRBD1 (5 bases). This CDR3 has 13 residues. V shed 5 bases and J shed 4 bases, with 8 bases lying between them. The germline CDR1 and CDR2 sequences are SGHTA and FQGTGA. The CDR3 here is CASSPTATGELFF. DNA for the CDR3: TGTGCCAGCAGCCCGACAGCCACCGGGGAGCTGTTTTTT.

This clone appeared a single time. The V gene is TRBV3-1 (or the pseudogene TRBV3-2), the J gene TRBJ2-7, with D unclear. V was trimmed by 1 base and J by 2 bases, leaving 12 bases between them. This CDR3 is built from 15 residues. Per the germline V gene, CDR1 is LGHDT and CDR2 is YNNKEL (reference sequence). The CDR3 sequence: CASSQGWEGTYEQYF. The DNA of the CDR3 is TGTGCCAGCAGCCAAGGTTGGGAAGGCACCTACGAGCAGTACTTC.

The gene calls are TRBV19 and TRBJ1-5, with unresolved D. V lost 7 bases, J lost 0 bases, and 10 bases lay in between. Germline CDR1 reads LNHDA; CDR2 reads SQIVND (reference sequence). The CDR3 is 14 amino acids. The CDR3 region is CASMALLSNQPQHF. The CDR3 DNA is TGTGCCAGTATGGCGTTACTTAGCAATCAGCCCCAGCATTTT.

This sequence joins TRBV28 and TRBJ1-2, with 7 bases that match TRBD1. V shed 2 bases, J shed 8 bases, and the junction held 5 bases outside the gene matches. The germline gives CDR1 MDHEN, CDR2 SYDVKM. The length of the CDR3 is 13 residues. CDR3 nucleotides: TGTGCCAGCAGTTTAGGCAGGGGGGGCGGCTACACCTTC. Amino acid sequence: CASSLGRGGGYTF.

This clone was observed a few times. The chain employs TRBV27 and TRBJ2-3, with D uncertain. The CDR3 length is 15 residues. Trimming stripped 2 bases from V and 1 base from J, with 10 bases between. Germline V gene sequence: CDR1 MNHEY, CDR2 SMNVEV (reference sequence). The CDR3 DNA is TGTGCCAGCAGTTTAAACGGCCGGGGCACAGATACGCAGTATTTT. It yields the protein CASSLNGRGTDTQYF.

The chain uses TRBV11-2 and TRBJ2-1; 13 bases align to TRBD2. CDR1 is SGHAT, CDR2 FQNNGV, per germline. There are 15 residues in the CDR3. The trim removed 6 bases at V and 4 bases at J, leaving 3 bases unmatched. Here the CDR3 DNA reads TGTGCCAGCAGGACTAGCGGGAGGAATTACAATGAGCAGTTCTTC. Its protein is CASRTSGRNYNEQFF.

This clone was seen just once. The chain has TRBV28 and TRBJ1-1, with TRBD1 identical over 7 bases. The CDR3 length is 14 residues. Per the germline V gene, CDR1 is MDHEN and CDR2 is SYDVKM. Germline trimming cut 8 bases from V and 11 bases from J; bases unmatched to any gene: 17. CDR3 sequence: CASASLGGGASAFF. The DNA of the CDR3 is TGTGCCAGCGCTTCACTAGGAGGGGGCGCATCGGCTTTCTTT.

The J gene is TRBJ2-5, the V gene TRBV5-1; possible D gene TRBD2, 5 bases. CDR1 and CDR2 from the germline V gene are SGHRS and YFSETQ. The ends were cut back, 0 bases at V and 5 bases at J, with 17 bases in the middle. The CDR3 has 16 residues. The CDR3 DNA reads TGCGCCAGCAGCTTGGAGGCGCTGAACTCGGGGGAGACCCAGTACTTC. This codes for CASSLEALNSGETQYF.

DNA for the CDR3: TGTGCCAGCAGCCAAGATGGAGCGGGAATCTACGAGCAGTACTTC. Protein sequence: CASSQDGAGIYEQYF. V usage is TRBV3-1 (or the pseudogene TRBV3-2) and J usage is TRBJ2-7, with 7 bases lining up with TRBD2. The CDR3 runs to 15 residues. The ends lost 0 bases at V and 3 bases at J; junction bases unmatched: 5. From germline, CDR1 is LGHDT and CDR2 YNNKEL (reference sequence).

V gene TRBV30 combines with J gene TRBJ2-2; the match to TRBD1 covers 9 bases. Germline CDR1 reads GTSNPN; CDR2 reads SVGIG (reference sequence). The V and J ends lost 4 bases and 3 bases, in that order; junction bases with no gene match: 24. The CDR3 is 21 amino acids. The CDR3 coding sequence is TGTGCCTGGATCCCTGTTGTCAGGGGACAGGGTTGGGAATTGGACACCGGGGAGCTGTTTTTT. As protein: CAWIPVVRGQGWELDTGELFF. The full variable domain, with the rest looked up from reference TRBV30 and TRBJ2-2, is SQTIHQWPATLVQPVGSPLSLECTVEGTSNPNLYWYRQAAGRGLQLLFYSVGIGQISSEVPQNLSASRPQDRQFILSSKKLLLSDSGFYLCAWIPVVRGQGWELDTGELFFGEGSRLTVL.

The chain carries TRBV7-9 and TRBJ2-7; tentatively, D is TRBD2 (5 bases). Germline-derived CDR1 and CDR2 are SEHNR and FQNEAQ (reference sequence). V was pared by 5 bases and J by 2 bases, with 13 bases between. The CDR3 runs 14 residues. As DNA, the CDR3 is TGTGCCAGCAGCCATCCGAGCGGAACCTACGAGCAGTACTTC. The encoded protein is CASSHPSGTYEQYF.

The chain recombines TRBV28 with TRBJ1-6, with D unresolved. V was clipped by 8 bases and J by 10 bases, with 18 bases between them. In germline, CDR1 is MDHEN, CDR2 SYDVKM. This CDR3 spans 14 amino acids. CDR3 sequence reads: CASVPVDPGSPLHF. In nucleotides, the CDR3 is TGTGCCAGCGTCCCCGTGGATCCGGGGTCACCCCTCCACTTT.

The CDR3: CAGTSGRVTDTQYF. The CDR3, as DNA: TGTGCCGGTACTAGCGGGAGGGTGACAGATACGCAGTATTTT. V and J are TRBV30 and TRBJ2-3; TRBD2 aligns across 13 bases. The CDR3 is 14 amino acids. Germline values: CDR1 GTSNPN, CDR2 SVGIG (reference sequence). Trimming at V came to 8 bases and at J to 3 bases, leaving 5 bases not matched to a gene.